These 21 T cell receptor beta chains came from one sample sequenced in a study of regulatory T cells in long-lasting Graves disease (dated by TCRdb to the early 2020s). What the time point label conveys for this sample: newly diagnosed GD, antithyroid drugs for less than 3 months. For both TCR sequencing and RNA sequencing, RNA was extracted from PBMCs using TRIzol. Libraries were prepared through multiplex PCR. Sequenced using an Illumina HiSeq 4000. iRepertoire HTBI primers and Arm-PCR amplification of CDR3 regions were used to construct TCR beta libraries. TCRdb's own reprocessing of the public reads used fastp at Q25 and MiXCR and kept productive beta chains. Rows are unified per CDR3 protein, each entry keeping the most common DNA and genes. Across this sample there are a few hundred thousand distinct CDR3 sequences, with 12% seen only once. 15% to 20% of the sample is held by the ten biggest clonotypes.

These data were likewise used in another study, on T cells in Graves' hyperthyroidism and ophthalmopathy.

The sequenced sample was peripheral blood mononuclear cells (PBMCs), obtained at new diagnosis, from a patient treated with antithyroid drugs. These receptors all stem from a woman aged 18-29 years with Graves disease. Donor details come from another sample of the same person, matched by shared clones.

This clonotype has a count of ten or more. The J gene is TRBJ1-1, the V gene TRBV19; perhaps TRBD1 as D (5 bases). The CDR3 runs 12 residues. Germline CDR1 and CDR2: LNHDA and SQIVND (reference sequence). V lost 6 bases to trimming and J lost 8 bases, with 13 bases between them. CDR3 residues: CASRFGTAEAFF. The CDR3 coding sequence is TGTGCCAGTAGGTTCGGGACGGCCGAAGCTTTCTTT.

This clonotype was observed at least ten times. Sequence at one end of the junction differs from germline and may be a read error. V is TRBV6-1 and J is TRBJ1-2, with unresolved D. The CDR3 extends over 12 amino acids. Germline V lookup: CDR1 MNHNS, CDR2 SASEGT. The DNA of the CDR3 is TGTGCCAGCAGGGAAGGGCTTAGGGGCTACACCTTC. Translated, it gives CASREGLRGYTF.

The sample holds many counts of this clonotype. The V gene is TRBV7-3, the J gene TRBJ2-3; D unresolved. Germline CDR1 is SGHTA and CDR2 is FQGTGA. CDR3 length: 14 residues. V lost 2 bases, J lost 0 bases, and 6 bases lay in between. The CDR3 reads CASSLEPSTDTQYF. The CDR3 DNA follows: TGTGCCAGCAGCTTAGAGCCGAGCACAGATACGCAGTATTTT. Looking up the rest from reference TRBV7-3 and TRBJ2-3 gives the full variable domain: GAGVSQTPSNKVTEKGKYVELRCDPISGHTALYWYRQSLGQGPEFLIYFQGTGAADDSGLPNDRFFAVRPEGSVSTLKIQRTERGDSAVYLCASSLEPSTDTQYFGPGTRLTVL.

This clonotype was detected only a few times. This chain joins TRBV3-1 and TRBJ1-2; D unresolved. Per germline, CDR1 LGHDT and CDR2 YNNKEL (reference sequence). CDR3 length: 20 residues. The V end lost 1 base, the J end lost 8 bases, and 32 bases lay between the germline ends. In DNA form, the CDR3 reads TGTGCCAGCAGCCAAGTCGCCGTTCTTTCCGTAGATTCAGCACCATCCGGCTACACCTTC. Amino acids: CASSQVAVLSVDSAPSGYTF.

This sequence joins TRBV30 and TRBJ2-7; unclear D gene. Germline CDR1 is GTSNPN and CDR2 is SVGIG (reference sequence). CDR3 length equals 12 residues. Between the trimmed V and J ends, which lost 3 bases and 3 bases, there was a span of 9 bases. This CDR3 is CAWRAVGYEQYF. CDR3 nucleotide sequence: TGTGCCTGGAGGGCGGTCGGCTACGAGCAGTACTTC.

This clonotype was counted at least ten times. V gene TRBV12-3 or TRBV12-4 combines with J gene TRBJ2-1, with TRBD2 as a possible D gene (5 bases). V was trimmed by 3 bases and J by 5 bases, leaving 11 bases between them. The CDR3 length is 14 residues. DNA for the CDR3: TGTGCCAGCAGTTTCTTGCGGGCGGACAATGAGCAGTTCTTC. Its protein product is CASSFLRADNEQFF.

This clonotype was picked up many times. CDR3 nucleotide sequence: TGTGCCAGCAGCTTAGAAACAGGCAATCAGCCCCAGCATTTT. It is translated as CASSLETGNQPQHF. This rearrangement joins TRBV7-2 to TRBJ1-5; no clear D gene. The germline V and J ends were trimmed by 1 base and 2 bases, with 6 bases remaining between them. CDR1 is SGHTA and CDR2 is FQGNSA in the germline V gene. The CDR3 has 14 residues. The variable domain in full, with the rest retrieved from reference TRBV7-2 and TRBJ1-5, is GAGVSQSPSNKVTEKGKDVELRCDPISGHTALYWYRQSLGQGLEFLIYFQGNSAPDKSGLPSDRFSAERTGGSVSTLTIQRTQQEDSAVYLCASSLETGNQPQHFGDGTRLSIL.

This clonotype was seen a handful of times. The rearrangement uses TRBV4-2 and TRBJ1-1; TRBD1 is a possible D gene (6 bases). The CDR3 extends over 16 amino acids. V lost 1 base and J lost 1, with 13 bases in between. The germline V gene encodes CDR1 LGHNA and CDR2 YNFKEQ. This CDR3 reads CASSQGTSGANTEAFF. The CDR3 DNA sequence: TGTGCCAGCAGCCAAGGCACCTCGGGGGCGAACACTGAAGCTTTCTTT.

This clonotype occurred many times. The DNA of the CDR3 is TGCAGTGCTCCGCTAGGCGGGAGGGCCAGAGAAGAGACCCAGTACTTC. Amino acid sequence: CSAPLGGRAREETQYF. J is TRBJ2-5 and V is TRBV20-1, with 9 bases that match TRBD2. Trimming removed 5 bases from V and 3 bases from J; junction bases left unmatched: 13. CDR1 and CDR2 (germline): DFQATT, SNEGSKA (reference sequence). The CDR3 has 16 amino acids.

In this sample, this clonotype turned up a few times. The genes are TRBV5-1 and TRBJ1-4; 7 bases align to TRBD1. Germline V gene sequence: CDR1 SGHRS, CDR2 YFSETQ. The CDR3 length is 17 residues. V lost 0 bases, J lost 7 bases, and 12 bases stayed unmatched. CDR3 loop: CASSLEHGSRGGEKLFF. The DNA of the CDR3 is TGCGCCAGCAGCTTGGAACACGGGAGCAGGGGGGGTGAAAAACTGTTTTTT.

Remarks on this clonotype: This likely comes from a read error, as the CDR3 has no conserved phenylalanine or tryptophan at its end. The rearrangement links TRBV2 to TRBJ2-7; possibly TRBD2 for D (6 bases). Germline V CDR1 and CDR2: SNHLY, FYNNEI. There are 13 residues in the CDR3. V lost 6 bases to trimming and J lost 9 bases, with 18 bases between them. The CDR3 reads CASSSTSPQVQYL. In DNA form, the CDR3 reads TGTGCCAGCAGCTCTACTAGCCCCCAGGTGCAGTACCTC.

This clonotype turned up a few times. The chain joins TRBV4-2 to TRBJ2-2; 11 bases are a match to TRBD1. Germline V gene lookup returns CDR1 LGHNA and CDR2 YNFKEQ. The CDR3 consists of 16 residues. The ends lost 10 bases at V and 6 bases at J; junction bases unmatched: 13. The CDR3 protein is CAIQENGQGAAGELFF. The CDR3 nucleotides read TGTGCCATCCAAGAGAACGGACAGGGGGCCGCCGGGGAGCTGTTTTTT.

This clonotype was observed a few times. The chain couples TRBV9 to TRBJ1-1; D possibly corresponds to TRBD1 (5 bases). V lost 4 bases to trimming and J lost 0 bases, with 13 bases between them. This CDR3 comprises 15 residues. From germline, CDR1 is SGDLS and CDR2 YYNGEE. CDR3 nucleotide sequence: TGTGCCAGCAGCCTCTCCAGGGAGATGAACACTGAAGCTTTCTTT. It specifies CASSLSREMNTEAFF. The whole variable domain, filled in from reference TRBV9 and TRBJ1-1, reads DSGVTQTPKHLITATGQRVTLRCSPRSGDLSVYWYQQSLDQGLQFLIQYYNGEERAKGNILERFSAQQFPDLHSELNLSSLELGDSALYFCASSLSREMNTEAFFGQGTRLTVV.

This clonotype was picked up many times. V gene TRBV29-1 combines with J gene TRBJ2-1; 11 positions match TRBD2. This CDR3 comprises 16 residues. The trim removed 1 base at V and 4 bases at J, leaving 6 bases unmatched. The germline V gene encodes CDR1 SQVTM and CDR2 ANQGSEA. The CDR3 DNA is TGCAGCGTTGAAGGGCCTAGCGGGAGGAGGTACAATGAGCAGTTCTTC. Its protein product is CSVEGPSGRRYNEQFF.

The V and J genes are TRBV2 and TRBJ1-1, with D possibly being TRBD1 (6 bases). This CDR3 region has 13 residues. Germline CDR1 reads SNHLY; CDR2 reads FYNNEI. V was cut by 6 bases and J by 1 base, with 9 bases left in between. The CDR3 reads CASRGQQNTEAFF. The CDR3, as DNA: TGTGCCAGCAGAGGACAGCAGAACACTGAAGCTTTCTTT.

The genes are TRBV20-1 and TRBJ2-7; 12 nucleotides align to TRBD2. Trimming removed 5 bases from V and 6 bases from J; junction bases left unmatched: 8. CDR1 is DFQATT and CDR2 is SNEGSKA in the germline V gene (reference sequence). The length of the CDR3 is 14 residues. The CDR3 spells CSAAGLAGRGEQYF. Written as DNA, the CDR3 is TGCAGTGCTGCGGGACTAGCGGGCAGGGGCGAGCAGTACTTC.

The V and J genes are TRBV12-3 or TRBV12-4 and TRBJ1-2; no definite D call. Trimming took 7 bases from V and 9 from J, leaving 15 bases between them. This CDR3 region has 12 residues. This chain's CDR3 is CASTPSPGSYTF. Here the CDR3 DNA reads TGTGCCAGCACCCCCTCGCCTGGGAGCTACACCTTC.

This clonotype was seen ten or more times. The rearrangement joins TRBV6-5 to TRBJ1-6, with D possibly TRBD1 on 5 matching bases. The CDR3 length is 15 residues. Between the trimmed V and J ends, which lost 2 bases and 7 bases, there was a span of 12 bases. CDR1 and CDR2 (germline): MNHEY, SVGAGI. The CDR3 loop is CASSYAGSYNSPLHF. The CDR3 bases are TGTGCCAGCAGTTACGCAGGGAGCTACAATTCACCCCTCCACTTT.

The sample holds many counts of this clonotype. The chain recombines TRBV27 with TRBJ1-1, with TRBD1 identical over 12 bases. This CDR3 contains 20 residues. Germline trimming cut 5 bases from V and 1 base from J; bases unmatched to any gene: 17. CDR1 MNHEY and CDR2 SMNVEV come from the germline V gene (reference sequence). The CDR3 loop is CASSPGLTGTGGFWNTEAFF. CDR3 sequence (DNA): TGTGCCAGCAGTCCCGGTTTAACTGGGACAGGGGGCTTTTGGAACACTGAAGCTTTCTTT.

The chain joins TRBV10-2 to TRBJ2-1, with D possibly matching TRBD1 (5 bases). Trimming cost V 4 bases and J 5 bases, with 12 bases left between them. Germline CDR1 reads WSHSY; CDR2 reads SAAADI. The CDR3 has 14 amino acids. The CDR3 sequence: CASSAGFWNNEQFF. The DNA for the CDR3 is TGCGCCAGCAGTGCAGGGTTTTGGAACAATGAGCAGTTCTTC.

This clonotype was counted ten times or more. CDR3 loop: CATSRGTGNEQFF. CDR3 coding DNA: TGTGCCACCAGCAGGGGCACAGGGAATGAGCAGTTCTTC. The chain combines TRBV15 with TRBJ2-1; possible D gene TRBD1, 6 bases. Per germline, CDR1 LNHNV and CDR2 YYDKDF (reference sequence). The CDR3 runs to 13 residues. Trimming pared 3 bases from V and 7 bases from J, leaving 10 bases between.